Below are 9 T cell receptor beta chains sequenced from a single sample in a study of CD8 T cells in ankylosing spondylitis. TCRdb re-called the 5' RACE reads with MiXCR, one entry per CDR3 protein. The data show about 96,000 distinct CDR3 sequences, roughly 9.6% seen once. Sequenced material: blood, either unsorted or a sorted T cell fraction (not recorded which). The source is a male donor with ankylosing spondylitis or in good health (not recorded which).

The chain has TRBV3-1 and TRBJ1-2; 12 bases are shared with TRBD1. The V gene's germline CDR1 is LGHDT and CDR2 YNNKEL (reference sequence). With 3 bases clipped from V and 2 bases from J, the junction kept 7 bases outside the gene matches. The CDR3 consists of 17 residues. The CDR3 sequence: CASSHTGTGGGNYGYTF. In nucleotides, the CDR3 is TGTGCCAGCAGCCACACCGGGACAGGGGGCGGAAACTATGGCTACACCTTC.

For this clonotype: A much larger clone differs from this one at a single base, so this may be a read error. The J gene is TRBJ2-5, the V gene TRBV11-2, with D maybe TRBD1 (6 bases). The CDR3 totals 17 residues. Germline values: CDR1 SGHAT, CDR2 FQNNGV. CDR3 amino acids: CASSLDWGTTAQGTQYF. The CDR3 DNA reads as TGTGCCAGCAGCTTAGATTGGGGGACAACAGCACAAGGGACCCAGTACTTC.

This clonotype was observed at least ten times. The chain recombines TRBV6-5 with TRBJ2-3; 15 bases align to TRBD2. The CDR3 has 18 amino acids. V trimming: 2 bases; J trimming: 4 bases; junction bases outside the gene matches: 7. Germline CDR1 reads MNHEY; CDR2 reads SVGAGI. The chain's CDR3 is CASSYGLAGGPFPDTQYF. CDR3 DNA: TGTGCCAGCAGTTACGGACTAGCGGGGGGGCCTTTCCCAGATACGCAGTATTTT.

This clonotype has just a few counts. The genes are TRBV6-1 and TRBJ2-3; D ambiguous. The CDR3 length is 14 residues. CDR1 and CDR2 (germline): MNHNS, SASEGT. Between the trimmed V and J ends, which lost 4 bases and 4 bases, there was a span of 12 bases. Here the CDR3 DNA reads TGTGCCAGCAGTGGGCAAGTGGTCCCAGATACGCAGTATTTT. Translating gives CASSGQVVPDTQYF.

This clonotype was detected ten times or more. The chain has TRBV7-9 and TRBJ2-7, with 7 nucleotides matching TRBD1. Germline-derived CDR1 and CDR2 are SEHNR and FQNEAQ (reference sequence). J lost 5 bases, V lost 5 bases, and 3 bases had no gene match. The CDR3 extends over 12 amino acids. The DNA for the CDR3 is TGTGCCAGCAGCAGGACAGGACACGAGCAGTACTTC. Translation: CASSRTGHEQYF.

V is TRBV7-2 and J is TRBJ1-4; D not resolved. Germline V gives CDR1 SGHTA, CDR2 FQGNSA. The CDR3 length is 13 residues. Trimming removed 3 bases from V and 0 bases from J, with 2 bases in between. The CDR3 spells CASSLATNEKLFF. Here the CDR3 DNA reads TGTGCCAGCAGCTTGGCAACTAATGAAAAACTGTTTTTT. Full variable domain (missing parts from reference TRBV7-2 and TRBJ1-4): GAGVSQSPSNKVTEKGKDVELRCDPISGHTALYWYRQSLGQGLEFLIYFQGNSAPDKSGLPSDRFSAERTGGSVSTLTIQRTQQEDSAVYLCASSLATNEKLFFGSGTQLSVL.

At least ten counts were recorded for this clonotype. At one of its ends the junction is not consistent with the germline gene, which may arise from a read error. This CDR3 is CVSSLAGEKKEQFF. DNA for the CDR3: TGTGTCAGCAGTTTAGCGGGGGAGAAGAAGGAGCAGTTCTTC. This rearrangement joins TRBV12-3 or TRBV12-4 to TRBJ2-1; 9 positions agree with TRBD2. CDR3 length: 14 amino acids.

This clonotype was seen many times. The J gene is TRBJ2-3, the V gene TRBV2; possible D gene TRBD1, 5 bases. Germline lookup yields CDR1 SNHLY and CDR2 FYNNEI. V lost 2 bases and J lost 3, with 18 bases in between. This CDR3 spans 17 amino acids. The CDR3 DNA sequence: TGTGCCAGCAGTGAAAGGGTCAGAGTAAGGGGTACAGATACGCAGTATTTT. Translating it yields CASSERVRVRGTDTQYF.

With regard to this clonotype: This may be a read error, as it is one base from a much larger clone. The chain is built from TRBV5-6 and TRBJ2-7; weak D call: TRBD2 (5 bases). From germline, CDR1 is SGHDT and CDR2 YYEEEE. The CDR3 spans 15 residues. CDR3 sequence reads: CVSSHTPGVSYEQYF. Written as DNA, the CDR3 is TGTGTCAGCAGCCATACCCCCGGGGTATCCTACGAGCAGTACTTC. Variable domain in full (rest from reference TRBV5-6 and TRBJ2-7): DAGVTQSPTHLIKTRGQQVTLRCSPKSGHDTVSWYQQALGQGPQFIFQYYEEEERQRGNFPDRFSGHQFPNYSSELNVNALLLGDSALYLCVSSHTPGVSYEQYFGPGTRLTVT.